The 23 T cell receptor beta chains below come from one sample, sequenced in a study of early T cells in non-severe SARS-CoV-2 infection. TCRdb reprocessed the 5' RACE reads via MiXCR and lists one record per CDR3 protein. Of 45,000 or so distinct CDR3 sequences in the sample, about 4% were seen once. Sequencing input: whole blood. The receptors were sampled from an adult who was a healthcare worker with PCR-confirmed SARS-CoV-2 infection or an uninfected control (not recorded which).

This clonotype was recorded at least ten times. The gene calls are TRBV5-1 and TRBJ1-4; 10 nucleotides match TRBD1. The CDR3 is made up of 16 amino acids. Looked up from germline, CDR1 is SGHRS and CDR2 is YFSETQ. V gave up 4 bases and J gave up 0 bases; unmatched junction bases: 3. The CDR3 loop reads CASSRDRGATNEKLFF. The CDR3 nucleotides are TGCGCCAGCAGCAGGGACAGGGGAGCAACTAATGAAAAACTGTTTTTT.

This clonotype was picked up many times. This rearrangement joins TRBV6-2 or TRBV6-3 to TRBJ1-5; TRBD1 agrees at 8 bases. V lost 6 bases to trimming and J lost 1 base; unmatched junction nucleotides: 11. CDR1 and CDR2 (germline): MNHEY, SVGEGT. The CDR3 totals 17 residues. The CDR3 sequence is CASRPATGAMSNQPQHF. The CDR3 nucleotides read TGTGCCAGCAGACCCGCGACAGGGGCTATGAGCAATCAGCCCCAGCATTTT.

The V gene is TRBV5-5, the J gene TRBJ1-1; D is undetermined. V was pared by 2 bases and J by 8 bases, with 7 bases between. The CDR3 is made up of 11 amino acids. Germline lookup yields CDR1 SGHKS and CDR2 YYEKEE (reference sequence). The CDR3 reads CASSLTAEAFF. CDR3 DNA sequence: TGTGCCAGCAGCTTAACAGCCGAAGCTTTCTTT.

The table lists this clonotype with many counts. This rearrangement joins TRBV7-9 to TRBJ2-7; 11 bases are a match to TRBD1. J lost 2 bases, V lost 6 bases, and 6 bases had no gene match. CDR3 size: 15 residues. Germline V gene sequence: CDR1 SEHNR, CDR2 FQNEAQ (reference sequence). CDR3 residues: CASRSQGQGAYEQYF. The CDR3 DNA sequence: TGTGCCAGCAGGAGCCAGGGACAGGGGGCCTACGAGCAGTACTTC.

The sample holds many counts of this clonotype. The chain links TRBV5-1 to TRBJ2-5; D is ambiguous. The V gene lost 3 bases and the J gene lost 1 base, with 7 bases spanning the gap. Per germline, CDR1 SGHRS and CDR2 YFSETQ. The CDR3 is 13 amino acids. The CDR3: CASSSQTQETQYF. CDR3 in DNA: TGCGCCAGCAGCTCCCAGACCCAAGAGACCCAGTACTTC. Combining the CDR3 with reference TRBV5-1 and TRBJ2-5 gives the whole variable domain KAGVTQTPRYLIKTRGQQVTLSCSPISGHRSVSWYQQTPGQGLQFLFEYFSETQRNKGNFPGRFSGRQFSNSRSEMNVSTLELGDSALYLCASSSQTQETQYFGPGTRLLVL.

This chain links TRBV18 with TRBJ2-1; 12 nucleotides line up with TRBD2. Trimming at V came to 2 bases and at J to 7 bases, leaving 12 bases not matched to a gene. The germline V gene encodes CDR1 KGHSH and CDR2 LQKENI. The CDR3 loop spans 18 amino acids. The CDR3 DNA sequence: TGTGCCAGCTCACCAGAACGGACTAGCGGGGTTTTTTGGAATGAGCAGTTCTTC. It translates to CASSPERTSGVFWNEQFF.

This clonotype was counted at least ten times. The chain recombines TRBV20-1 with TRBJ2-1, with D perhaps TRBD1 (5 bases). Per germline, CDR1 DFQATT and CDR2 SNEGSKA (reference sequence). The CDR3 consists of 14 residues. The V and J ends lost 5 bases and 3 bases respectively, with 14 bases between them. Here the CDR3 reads CSAQLPQGYNEQFF. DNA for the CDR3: TGCAGTGCTCAACTTCCCCAGGGCTACAATGAGCAGTTCTTC.

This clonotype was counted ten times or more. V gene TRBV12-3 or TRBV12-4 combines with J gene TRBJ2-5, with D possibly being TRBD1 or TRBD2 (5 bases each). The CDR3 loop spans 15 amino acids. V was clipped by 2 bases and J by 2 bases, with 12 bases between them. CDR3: CASSLRGGRQETQYF. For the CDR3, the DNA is TGTGCCAGCAGTTTAAGGGGCGGGCGTCAAGAGACCCAGTACTTC.

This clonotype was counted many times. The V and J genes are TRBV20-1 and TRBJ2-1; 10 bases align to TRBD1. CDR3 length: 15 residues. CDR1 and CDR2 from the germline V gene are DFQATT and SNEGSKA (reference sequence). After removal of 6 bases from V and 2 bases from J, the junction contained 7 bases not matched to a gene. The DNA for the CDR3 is TGCAGTGCCACTGGACAGGGGGGCACCTACAATGAGCAGTTCTTC. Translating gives CSATGQGGTYNEQFF.

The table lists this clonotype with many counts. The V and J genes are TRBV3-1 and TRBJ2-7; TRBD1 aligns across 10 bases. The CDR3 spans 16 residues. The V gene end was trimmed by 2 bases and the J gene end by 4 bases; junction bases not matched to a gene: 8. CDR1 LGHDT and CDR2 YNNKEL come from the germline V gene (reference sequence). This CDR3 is CASSQTKGQGSYEQYF. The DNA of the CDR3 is TGTGCCAGCAGCCAAACGAAGGGACAGGGGTCATACGAGCAGTACTTC.

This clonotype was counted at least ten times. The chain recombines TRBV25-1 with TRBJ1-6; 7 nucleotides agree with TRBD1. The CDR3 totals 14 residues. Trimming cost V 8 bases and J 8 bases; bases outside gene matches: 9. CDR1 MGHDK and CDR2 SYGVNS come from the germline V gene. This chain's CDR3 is CASQSTGNYSPLHF. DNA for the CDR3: TGTGCCAGCCAGTCGACAGGGAATTATTCACCCCTCCACTTT.

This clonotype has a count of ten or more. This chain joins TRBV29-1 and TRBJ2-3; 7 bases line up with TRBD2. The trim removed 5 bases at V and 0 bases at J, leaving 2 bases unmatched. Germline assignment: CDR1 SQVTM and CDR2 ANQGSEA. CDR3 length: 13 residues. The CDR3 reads CSVWGGSTDTQYF. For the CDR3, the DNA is TGCAGCGTTTGGGGGGGGAGCACAGATACGCAGTATTTT.

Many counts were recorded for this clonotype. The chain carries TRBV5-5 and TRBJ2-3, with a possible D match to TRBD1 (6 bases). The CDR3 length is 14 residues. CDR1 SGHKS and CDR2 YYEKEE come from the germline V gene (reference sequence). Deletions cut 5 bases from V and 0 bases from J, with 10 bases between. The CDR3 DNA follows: TGTGCCAGCAGATCGACAGGAAGCACAGATACGCAGTATTTT. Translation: CASRSTGSTDTQYF.

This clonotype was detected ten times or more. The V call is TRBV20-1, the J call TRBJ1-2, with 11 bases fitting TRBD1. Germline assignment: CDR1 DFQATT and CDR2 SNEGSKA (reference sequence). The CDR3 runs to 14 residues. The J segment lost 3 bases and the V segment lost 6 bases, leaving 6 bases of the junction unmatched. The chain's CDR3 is CSATGQGAYYGYTF. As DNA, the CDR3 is TGCAGTGCAACTGGACAGGGGGCTTACTATGGCTACACCTTC.

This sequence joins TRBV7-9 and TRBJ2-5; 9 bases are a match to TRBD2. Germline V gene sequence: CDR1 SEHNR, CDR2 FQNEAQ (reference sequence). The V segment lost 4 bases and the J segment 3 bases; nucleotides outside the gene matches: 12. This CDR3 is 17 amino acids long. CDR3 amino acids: CASSYRGLAGRKETQYF. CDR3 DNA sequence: TGTGCCAGCAGCTATAGGGGGCTAGCGGGGCGGAAAGAGACCCAGTACTTC.

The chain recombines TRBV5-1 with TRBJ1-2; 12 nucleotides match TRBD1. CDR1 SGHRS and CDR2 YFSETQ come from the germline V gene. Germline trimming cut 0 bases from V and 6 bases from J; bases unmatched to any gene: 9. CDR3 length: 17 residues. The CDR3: CASSLGPGQGARDGYTF. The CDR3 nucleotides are TGCGCCAGCAGCTTGGGACCGGGACAGGGGGCGCGGGATGGCTACACCTTC.

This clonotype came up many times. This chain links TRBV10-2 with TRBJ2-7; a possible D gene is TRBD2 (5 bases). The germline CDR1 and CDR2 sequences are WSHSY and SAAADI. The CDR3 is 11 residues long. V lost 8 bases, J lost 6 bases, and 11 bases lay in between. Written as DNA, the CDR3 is TGCGCCAGCGCAGGAGGAATCGAGCAGTACTTC. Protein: CASAGGIEQYF.

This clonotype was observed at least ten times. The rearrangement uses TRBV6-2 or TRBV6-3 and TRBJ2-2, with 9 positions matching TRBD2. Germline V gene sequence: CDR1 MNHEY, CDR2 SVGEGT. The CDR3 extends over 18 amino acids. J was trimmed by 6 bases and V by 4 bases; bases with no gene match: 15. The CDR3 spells CASSSPGASGARPGELFF. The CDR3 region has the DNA TGTGCCAGCAGTTCCCCGGGGGCTAGCGGGGCCCGCCCCGGGGAGCTGTTTTTT.

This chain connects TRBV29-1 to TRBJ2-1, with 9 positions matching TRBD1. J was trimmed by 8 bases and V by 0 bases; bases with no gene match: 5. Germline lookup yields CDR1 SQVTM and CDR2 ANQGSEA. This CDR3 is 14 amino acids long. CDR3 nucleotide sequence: TGCAGCGTTGAAGATGGACAGGGGAGGGATGAGCAGTTCTTC. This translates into CSVEDGQGRDEQFF.

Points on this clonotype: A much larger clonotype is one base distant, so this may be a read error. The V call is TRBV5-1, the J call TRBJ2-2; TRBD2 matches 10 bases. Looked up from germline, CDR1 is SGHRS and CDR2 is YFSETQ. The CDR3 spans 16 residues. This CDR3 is CSSSSLAGANTGELFF. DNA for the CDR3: TGCTCCAGCAGTTCGCTAGCGGGAGCGAACACCGGGGAGCTGTTTTTT. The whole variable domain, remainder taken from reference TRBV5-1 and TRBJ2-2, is KAGVTQTPRYLIKTRGQQVTLSCSPISGHRSVSWYQQTPGQGLQFLFEYFSETQRNKGNFPGRFSGRQFSNSRSEMNVSTLELGDSALYLCSSSSLAGANTGELFFGEGSRLTVL.

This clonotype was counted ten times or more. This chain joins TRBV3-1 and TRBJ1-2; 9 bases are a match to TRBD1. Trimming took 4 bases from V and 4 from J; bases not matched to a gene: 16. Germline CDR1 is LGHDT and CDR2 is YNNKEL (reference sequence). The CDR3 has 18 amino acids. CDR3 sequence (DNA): TGTGCCAGCAGCCGGACGCGGAGCGGACAGGGGAAAACCTATGGCTACACCTTC. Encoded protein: CASSRTRSGQGKTYGYTF. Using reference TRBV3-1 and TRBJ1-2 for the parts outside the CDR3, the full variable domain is DTAVSQTPKYLVTQMGNDKSIKCEQNLGHDTMYWYKQDSKKFLKIMFSYNNKELIINETVPNRFSPKSPDKAHLNLHINSLELGDSAVYFCASSRTRSGQGKTYGYTFGSGTRLTVV.

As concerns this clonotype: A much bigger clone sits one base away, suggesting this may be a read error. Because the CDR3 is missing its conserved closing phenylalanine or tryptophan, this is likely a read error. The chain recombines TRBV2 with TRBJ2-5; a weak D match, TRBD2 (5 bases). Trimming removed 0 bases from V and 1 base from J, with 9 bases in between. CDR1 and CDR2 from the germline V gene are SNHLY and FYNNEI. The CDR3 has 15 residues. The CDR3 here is CASSEAGRGQETQYS. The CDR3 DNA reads TGTGCCAGCAGTGAAGCTGGCCGGGGCCAAGAGACCCAGTACTCC.

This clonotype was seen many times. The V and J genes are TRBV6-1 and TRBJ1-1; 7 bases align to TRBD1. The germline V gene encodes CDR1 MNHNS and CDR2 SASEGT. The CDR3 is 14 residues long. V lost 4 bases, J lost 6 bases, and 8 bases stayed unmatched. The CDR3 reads CASSGLGTVSEAFF. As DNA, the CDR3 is TGTGCCAGCAGTGGACTCGGGACAGTCTCTGAAGCTTTCTTT.